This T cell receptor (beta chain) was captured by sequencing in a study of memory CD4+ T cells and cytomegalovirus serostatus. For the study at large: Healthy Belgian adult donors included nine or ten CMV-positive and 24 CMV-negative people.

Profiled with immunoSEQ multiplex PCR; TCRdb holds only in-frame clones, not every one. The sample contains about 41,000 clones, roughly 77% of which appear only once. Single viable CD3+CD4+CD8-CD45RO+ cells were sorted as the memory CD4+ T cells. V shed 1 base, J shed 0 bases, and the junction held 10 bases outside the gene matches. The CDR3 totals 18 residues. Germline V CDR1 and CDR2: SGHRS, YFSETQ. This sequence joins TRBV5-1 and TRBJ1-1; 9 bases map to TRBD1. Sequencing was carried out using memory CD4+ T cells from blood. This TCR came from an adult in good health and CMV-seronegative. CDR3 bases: TGCGCCAGCAGCTTGAATACCGGGACAGGGTTTATGAACACTGAAGCTTTCTTT. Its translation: CASSLNTGTGFMNTEAFF.